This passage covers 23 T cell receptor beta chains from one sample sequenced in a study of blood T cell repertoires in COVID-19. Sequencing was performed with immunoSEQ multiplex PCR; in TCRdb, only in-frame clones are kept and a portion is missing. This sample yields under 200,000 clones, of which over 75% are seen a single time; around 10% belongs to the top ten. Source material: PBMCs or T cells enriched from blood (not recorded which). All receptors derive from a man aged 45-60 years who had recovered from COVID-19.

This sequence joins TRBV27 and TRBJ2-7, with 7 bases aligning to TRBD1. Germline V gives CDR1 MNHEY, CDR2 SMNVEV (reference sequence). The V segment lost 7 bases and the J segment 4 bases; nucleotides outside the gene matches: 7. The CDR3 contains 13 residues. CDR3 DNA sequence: TGTGCCAGCATGGTGAGACAGGGATACGAGCAGTACTTC. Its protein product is CASMVRQGYEQYF.

CDR3 sequence reads: CASSFGTANYGYTF. The CDR3 DNA reads as TGTGCCAGCAGCTTCGGGACAGCTAACTATGGCTACACCTTC. This chain uses TRBV7-8 with TRBJ1-2; TRBD1 agrees at 7 bases. This CDR3 spans 14 amino acids. V lost 3 bases and J lost 0; bases outside the gene matches: 1. Germline V gene sequence: CDR1 SGHVS, CDR2 FQNEAQ.

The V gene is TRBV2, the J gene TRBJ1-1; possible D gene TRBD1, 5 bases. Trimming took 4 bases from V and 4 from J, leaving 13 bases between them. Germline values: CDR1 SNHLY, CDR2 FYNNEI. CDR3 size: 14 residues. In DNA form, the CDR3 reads TGTGCCAGCAGTGCCACGCGGGGGAGCACTGAAGCTTTCTTT. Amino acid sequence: CASSATRGSTEAFF. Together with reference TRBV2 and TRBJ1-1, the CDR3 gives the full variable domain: EPEVTQTPSHQVTQMGQEVILRCVPISNHLYFYWYRQILGQKVEFLVSFYNNEISEKSEIFDDQFSVERPDGSNFTLKIRSTKLEDSAMYFCASSATRGSTEAFFGQGTRLTVV.

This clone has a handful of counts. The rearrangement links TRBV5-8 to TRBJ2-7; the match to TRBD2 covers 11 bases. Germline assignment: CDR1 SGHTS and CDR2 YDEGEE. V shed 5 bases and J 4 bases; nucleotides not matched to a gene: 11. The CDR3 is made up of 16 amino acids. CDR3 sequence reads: CASRRGLAAGGYEQYF. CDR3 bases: TGTGCCAGCAGACGGGGACTAGCGGCCGGAGGGTACGAGCAGTACTTC.

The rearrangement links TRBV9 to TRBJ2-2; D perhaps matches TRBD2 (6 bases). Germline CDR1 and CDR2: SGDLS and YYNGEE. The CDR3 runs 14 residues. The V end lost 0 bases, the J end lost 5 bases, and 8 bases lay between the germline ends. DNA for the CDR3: TGTGCCAGCAGCGTAGGGGGGGTTACCGGGGAGCTGTTTTTT. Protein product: CASSVGGVTGELFF.

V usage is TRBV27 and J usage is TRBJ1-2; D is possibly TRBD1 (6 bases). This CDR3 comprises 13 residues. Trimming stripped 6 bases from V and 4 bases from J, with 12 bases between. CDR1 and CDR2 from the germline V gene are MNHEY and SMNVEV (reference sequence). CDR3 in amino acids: CASSLGGAYGYTF. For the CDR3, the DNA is TGTGCCAGCAGCCTTGGGGGGGCCTATGGCTACACCTTC.

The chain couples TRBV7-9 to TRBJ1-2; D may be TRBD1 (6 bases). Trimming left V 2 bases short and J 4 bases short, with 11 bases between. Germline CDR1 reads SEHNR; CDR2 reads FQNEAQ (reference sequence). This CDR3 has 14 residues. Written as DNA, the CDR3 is TGTGCCAGCAGCTTAAACGCAGGGGCCTATGGCTACACCTTC. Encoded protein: CASSLNAGAYGYTF.

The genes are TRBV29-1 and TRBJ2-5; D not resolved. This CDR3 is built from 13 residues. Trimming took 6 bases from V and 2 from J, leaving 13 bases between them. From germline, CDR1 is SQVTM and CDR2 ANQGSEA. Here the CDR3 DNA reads TGCAGCGTAGAGTCCGGCGGTCAAGAGACCCAGTACTTC. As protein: CSVESGGQETQYF.

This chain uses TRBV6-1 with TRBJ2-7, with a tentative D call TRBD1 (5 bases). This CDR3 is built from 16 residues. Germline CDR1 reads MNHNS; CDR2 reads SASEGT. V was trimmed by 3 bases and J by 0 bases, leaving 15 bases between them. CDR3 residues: CASSEPRVGSSYEQYF. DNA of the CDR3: TGTGCCAGCAGTGAGCCCAGGGTCGGTAGCTCCTACGAGCAGTACTTC.

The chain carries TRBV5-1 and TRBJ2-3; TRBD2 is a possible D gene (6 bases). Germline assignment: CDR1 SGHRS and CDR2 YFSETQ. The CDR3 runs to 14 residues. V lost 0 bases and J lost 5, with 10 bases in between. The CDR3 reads CASSLAGAGDTQYF. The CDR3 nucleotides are TGCGCCAGCAGCTTGGCCGGAGCGGGAGATACGCAGTATTTT.

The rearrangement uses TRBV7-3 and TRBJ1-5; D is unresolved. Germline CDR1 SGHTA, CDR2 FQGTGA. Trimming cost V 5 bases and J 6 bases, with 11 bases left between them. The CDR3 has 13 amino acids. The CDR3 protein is CASSEELGQPQHF. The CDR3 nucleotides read TGTGCCAGCAGCGAGGAGCTTGGTCAGCCCCAGCATTTT.

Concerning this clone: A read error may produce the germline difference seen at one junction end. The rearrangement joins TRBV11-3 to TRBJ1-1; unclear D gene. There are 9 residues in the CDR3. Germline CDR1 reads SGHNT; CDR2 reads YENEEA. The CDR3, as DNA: TGTGCCAGCAGCCTAGAAGCTTTCTTT. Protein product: CASSLEAFF. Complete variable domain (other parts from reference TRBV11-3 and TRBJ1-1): EAGVVQSPRYKIIEKKQPVAFWCNPISGHNTLYWYLQNLGQGPELLIRYENEEAVDDSQLPKDRFSAERLKGVDSTLKIQPAELGDSAVYLCASSLEAFFGQGTRLTVV.

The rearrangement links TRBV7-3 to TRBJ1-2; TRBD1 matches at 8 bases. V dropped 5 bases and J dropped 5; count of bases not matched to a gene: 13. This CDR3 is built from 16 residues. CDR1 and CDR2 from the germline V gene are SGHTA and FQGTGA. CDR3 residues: CASSAGQGPERYGYTF. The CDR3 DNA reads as TGTGCCAGCAGCGCTGGACAGGGACCGGAACGTTATGGCTACACCTTC.

The chain's CDR3 is CASSQSVLRREDTQYF. In DNA, the CDR3 is TGCGCCAGCAGTCAAAGTGTGTTGCGGAGGGAAGATACGCAGTATTTT. The chain combines TRBV23-1 with TRBJ2-3; tentative D call: TRBD2 (6 bases). TRBV23-1 is annotated as an ORF whose role is uncertain. CDR3 length: 16 amino acids. V lost 2 bases to trimming and J lost 5 bases, with 17 bases between them.

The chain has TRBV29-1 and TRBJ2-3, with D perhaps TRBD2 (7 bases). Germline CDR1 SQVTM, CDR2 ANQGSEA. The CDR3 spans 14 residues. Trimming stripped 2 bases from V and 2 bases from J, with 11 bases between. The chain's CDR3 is CSVEWGGATDTQYF. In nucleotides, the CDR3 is TGCAGCGTTGAATGGGGGGGGGCCACAGATACGCAGTATTTT.

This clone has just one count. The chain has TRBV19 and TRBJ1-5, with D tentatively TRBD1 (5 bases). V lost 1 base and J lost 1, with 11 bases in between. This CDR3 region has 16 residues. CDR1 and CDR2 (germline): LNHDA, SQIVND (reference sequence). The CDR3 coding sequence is TGTGCCAGTAGTATAGCCCCGAGACAGAGCAATCAGCCCCAGCATTTT. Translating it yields CASSIAPRQSNQPQHF.

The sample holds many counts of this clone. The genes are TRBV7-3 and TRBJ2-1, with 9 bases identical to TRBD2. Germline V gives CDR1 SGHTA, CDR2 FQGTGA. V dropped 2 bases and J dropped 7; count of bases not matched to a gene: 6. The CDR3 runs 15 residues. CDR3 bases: TGTGCCAGCAGCTTACGCCTAGCGGGAATAAATGAGCAGTTCTTC. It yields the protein CASSLRLAGINEQFF.

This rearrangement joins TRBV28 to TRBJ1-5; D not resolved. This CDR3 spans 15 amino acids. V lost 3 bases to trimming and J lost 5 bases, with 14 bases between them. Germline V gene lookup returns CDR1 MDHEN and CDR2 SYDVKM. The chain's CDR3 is CASSFERAVDQPQHF. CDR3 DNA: TGTGCCAGCAGTTTCGAGAGGGCAGTCGATCAGCCCCAGCATTTT.

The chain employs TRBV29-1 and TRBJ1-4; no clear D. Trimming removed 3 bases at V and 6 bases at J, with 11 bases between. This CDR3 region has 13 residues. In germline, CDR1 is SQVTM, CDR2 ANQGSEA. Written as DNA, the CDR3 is TGCAGCGTTGACTTTAGAAACGATGAAAAACTGTTTTTT. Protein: CSVDFRNDEKLFF.

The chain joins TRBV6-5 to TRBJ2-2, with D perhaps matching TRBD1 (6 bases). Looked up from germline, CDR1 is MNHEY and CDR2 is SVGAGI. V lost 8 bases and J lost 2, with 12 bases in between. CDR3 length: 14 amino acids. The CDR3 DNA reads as TGTGCCAGCCACAGGGCTCGCAACACCGGGGAGCTGTTTTTT. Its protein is CASHRARNTGELFF.

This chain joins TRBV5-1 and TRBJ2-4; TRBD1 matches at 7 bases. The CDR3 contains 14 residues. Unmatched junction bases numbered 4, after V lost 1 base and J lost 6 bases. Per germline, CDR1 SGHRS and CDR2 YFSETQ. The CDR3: CASSLPGQSNIQYF. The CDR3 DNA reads TGCGCCAGCAGCTTGCCGGGACAGTCAAACATTCAGTACTTC.

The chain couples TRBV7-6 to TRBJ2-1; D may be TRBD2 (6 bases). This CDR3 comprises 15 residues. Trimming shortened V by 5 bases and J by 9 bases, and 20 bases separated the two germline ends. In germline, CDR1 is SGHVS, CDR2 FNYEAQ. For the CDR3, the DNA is TGTGCCAGCAGCATGGGACTTCGAATCGAGGGTGAGCAGTTCTTC. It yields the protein CASSMGLRIEGEQFF. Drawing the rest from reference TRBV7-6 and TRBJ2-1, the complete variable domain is GAGVSQSPRYKVTKRGQDVALRCDPISGHVSLYWYRQALGQGPEFLTYFNYEAQQDKSGLPNDRFSAERPEGSISTLTIQRTEQRDSAMYRCASSMGLRIEGEQFFGPGTRLTVL.

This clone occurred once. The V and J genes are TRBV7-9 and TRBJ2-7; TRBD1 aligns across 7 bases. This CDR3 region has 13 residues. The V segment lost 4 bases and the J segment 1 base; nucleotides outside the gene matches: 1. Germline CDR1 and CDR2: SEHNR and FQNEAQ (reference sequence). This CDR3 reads CASSSDRSYEQYF. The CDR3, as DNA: TGTGCCAGCAGCTCGGACAGGTCCTACGAGCAGTACTTC.